This T cell receptor (beta chain) appears in the sequencing data of a study of monozygotic twins with inflammatory bowel disease. Study-level points and caveats: It was observed that concordant and discordant twins did not differ in repertoire similarity, possibly given limited power. Distinguishing T cell subtypes was not possible. Twins with IBD were found to have lower TCRbeta diversity (inverse Simpson) than healthy co-twins.

TCRdb reprocessed the 5' RACE reads and keeps a single row for each CDR3 protein, giving no DNA. This sample's table has about 350,000 distinct CDR3 sequences. With respect to this clonotype: As yet, its antigen is unknown.

This CDR3 contains 14 residues. Germline V gene sequence: CDR1 MDHEN, CDR2 SYDVKM. V usage is TRBV28 and J usage is TRBJ2-7; without DNA, the TCRdb call of TRBD2 cannot be checked. The sample comprised blood. The sequence derives from a human donor with ulcerative colitis or Crohn's disease, or a healthy co-twin of an affected twin (not recorded which). The CDR3 sequence: CASSGAGTSVLRYF.